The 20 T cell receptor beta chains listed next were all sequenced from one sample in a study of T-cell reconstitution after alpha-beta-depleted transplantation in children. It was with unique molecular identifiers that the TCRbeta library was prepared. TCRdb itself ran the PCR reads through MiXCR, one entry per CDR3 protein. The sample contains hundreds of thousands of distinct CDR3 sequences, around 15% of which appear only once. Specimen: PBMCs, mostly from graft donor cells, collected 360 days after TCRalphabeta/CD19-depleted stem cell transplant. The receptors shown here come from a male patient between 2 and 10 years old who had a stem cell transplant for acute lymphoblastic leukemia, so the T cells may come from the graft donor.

CDR3 sequence (DNA): TGCGCCAGCAGCTCGGGACAGGTTAGCACAGATACGCAGTATTTT. This codes for CASSSGQVSTDTQYF. The V call is TRBV5-1, the J call TRBJ2-3; TRBD1 matches at 8 bases. The CDR3 runs to 15 residues. Per the germline V gene, CDR1 is SGHRS and CDR2 is YFSETQ. V shed 3 bases, J shed 0 bases, and the junction held 3 bases outside the gene matches. Together with reference TRBV5-1 and TRBJ2-3, the CDR3 gives the full variable domain: KAGVTQTPRYLIKTRGQQVTLSCSPISGHRSVSWYQQTPGQGLQFLFEYFSETQRNKGNFPGRFSGRQFSNSRSEMNVSTLELGDSALYLCASSSGQVSTDTQYFGPGTRLTVL.

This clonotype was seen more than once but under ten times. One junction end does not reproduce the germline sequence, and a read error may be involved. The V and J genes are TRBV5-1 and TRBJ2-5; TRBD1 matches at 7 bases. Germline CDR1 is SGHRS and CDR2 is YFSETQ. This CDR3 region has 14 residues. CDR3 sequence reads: CASSLDRNQETQYF. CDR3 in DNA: TGCGCCAGCAGTTTGGACAGGAACCAAGAGACCCAGTACTTC. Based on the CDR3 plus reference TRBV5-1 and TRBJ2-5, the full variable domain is KAGVTQTPRYLIKTRGQQVTLSCSPISGHRSVSWYQQTPGQGLQFLFEYFSETQRNKGNFPGRFSGRQFSNSRSEMNVSTLELGDSALYLCASSLDRNQETQYFGPGTRLLVL.

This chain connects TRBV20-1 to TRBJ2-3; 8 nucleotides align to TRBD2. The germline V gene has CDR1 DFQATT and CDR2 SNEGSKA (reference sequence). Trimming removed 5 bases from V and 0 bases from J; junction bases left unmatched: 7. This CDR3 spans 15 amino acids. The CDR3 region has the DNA TGCAGTGCTTCAAAAGCGGGAGTGAGCACAGATACGCAGTATTTT. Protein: CSASKAGVSTDTQYF.

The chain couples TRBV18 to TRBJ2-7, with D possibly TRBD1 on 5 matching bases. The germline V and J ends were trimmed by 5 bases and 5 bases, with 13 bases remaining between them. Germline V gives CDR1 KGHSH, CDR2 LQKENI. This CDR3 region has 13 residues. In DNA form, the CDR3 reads TGTGCCAGCTCAATGGGGCGTGGGGACGAGCAGTACTTC. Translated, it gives CASSMGRGDEQYF.

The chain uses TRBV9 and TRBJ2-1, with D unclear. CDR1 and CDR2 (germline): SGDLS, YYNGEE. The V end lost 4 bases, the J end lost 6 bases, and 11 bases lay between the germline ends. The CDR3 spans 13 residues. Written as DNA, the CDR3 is TGTGCCAGCAGCTCTTGGCGAGGCAATGAGCAGTTCTTC. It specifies CASSSWRGNEQFF.

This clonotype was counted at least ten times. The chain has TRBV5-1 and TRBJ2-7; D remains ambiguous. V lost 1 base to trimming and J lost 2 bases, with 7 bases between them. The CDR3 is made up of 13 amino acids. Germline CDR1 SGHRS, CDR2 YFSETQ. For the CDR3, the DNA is TGCGCCAGCAGCTTGCCGGACCCCTACGAGCAGTACTTC. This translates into CASSLPDPYEQYF.

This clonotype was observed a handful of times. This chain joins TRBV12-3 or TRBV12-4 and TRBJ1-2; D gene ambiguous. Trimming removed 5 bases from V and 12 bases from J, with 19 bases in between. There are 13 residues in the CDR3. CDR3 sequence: CASSQSGSREDTF. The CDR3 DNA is TGTGCCAGCAGTCAGTCCGGGTCCCGGGAGGACACCTTC.

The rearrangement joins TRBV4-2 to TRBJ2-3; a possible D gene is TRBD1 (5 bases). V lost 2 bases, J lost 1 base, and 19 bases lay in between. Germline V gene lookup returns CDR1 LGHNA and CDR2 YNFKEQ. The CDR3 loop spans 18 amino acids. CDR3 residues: CASSQLCPWTNCTDTQYF. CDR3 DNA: TGTGCCAGCAGCCAACTGTGTCCTTGGACAAACTGCACAGATACGCAGTATTTT.

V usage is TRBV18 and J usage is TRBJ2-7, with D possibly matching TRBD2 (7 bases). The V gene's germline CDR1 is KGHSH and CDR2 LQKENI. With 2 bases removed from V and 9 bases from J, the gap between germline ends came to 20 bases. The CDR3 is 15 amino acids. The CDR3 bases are TGTGCCAGCTCACCAGGGAGGGGGATTGCATTTGGGCAGTACTTC. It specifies CASSPGRGIAFGQYF.

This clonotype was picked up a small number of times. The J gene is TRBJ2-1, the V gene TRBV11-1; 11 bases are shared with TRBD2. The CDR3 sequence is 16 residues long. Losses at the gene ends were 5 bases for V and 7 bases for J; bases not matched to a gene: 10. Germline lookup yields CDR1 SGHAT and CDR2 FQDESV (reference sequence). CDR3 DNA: TGTGCCAGCAGCGGTGGGACTAGCGGTACGTGGAATGAGCAGTTCTTC. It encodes CASSGGTSGTWNEQFF.

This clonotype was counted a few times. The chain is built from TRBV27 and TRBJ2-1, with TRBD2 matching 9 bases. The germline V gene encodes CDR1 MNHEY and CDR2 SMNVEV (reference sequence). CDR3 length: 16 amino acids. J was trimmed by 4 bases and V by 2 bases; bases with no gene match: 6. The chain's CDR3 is CASSLGPSGTYNEQFF. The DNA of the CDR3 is TGTGCCAGCAGTTTAGGGCCTAGCGGGACGTACAATGAGCAGTTCTTC.

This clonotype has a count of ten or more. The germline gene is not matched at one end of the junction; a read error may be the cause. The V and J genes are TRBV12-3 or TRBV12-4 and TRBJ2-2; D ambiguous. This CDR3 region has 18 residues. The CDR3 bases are TGTGCCAGTCATCTCAGTTCGCGGCGTATTACGAACACCGGTGAGCTGTTTTTT. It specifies CASHLSSRRITNTGELFF.

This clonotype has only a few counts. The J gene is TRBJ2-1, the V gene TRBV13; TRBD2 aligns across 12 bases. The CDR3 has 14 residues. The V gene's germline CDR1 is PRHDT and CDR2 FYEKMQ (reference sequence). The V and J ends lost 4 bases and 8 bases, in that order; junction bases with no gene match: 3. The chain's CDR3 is CASSSGLAGYEQFF. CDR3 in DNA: TGTGCCAGCAGCTCAGGACTAGCGGGATATGAGCAGTTCTTC.

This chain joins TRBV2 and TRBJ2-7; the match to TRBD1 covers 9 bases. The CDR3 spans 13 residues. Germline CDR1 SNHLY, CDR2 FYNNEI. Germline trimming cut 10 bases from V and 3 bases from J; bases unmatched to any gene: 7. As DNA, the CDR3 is TGTGCCACCCGACAGGGGGTTCTCTACGAGCAGTACTTC. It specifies CATRQGVLYEQYF. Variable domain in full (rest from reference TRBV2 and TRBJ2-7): EPEVTQTPSHQVTQMGQEVILRCVPISNHLYFYWYRQILGQKVEFLVSFYNNEISEKSEIFDDQFSVERPDGSNFTLKIRSTKLEDSAMYFCATRQGVLYEQYFGPGTRLTVT.

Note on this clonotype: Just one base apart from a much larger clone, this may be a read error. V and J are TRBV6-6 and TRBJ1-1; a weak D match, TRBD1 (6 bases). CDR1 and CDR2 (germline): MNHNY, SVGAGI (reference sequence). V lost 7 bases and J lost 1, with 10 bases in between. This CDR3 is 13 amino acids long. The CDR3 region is CASTLQGNTEAFF. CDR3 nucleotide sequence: TGTGCCAGCACCCTACAGGGGAACACTGAAGCTTTCTTT.

The CDR3 bases are TGCAGCGTTTGGCCAGGGGGCGTACTCCAAGAGACCCAGTACTTC. Protein: CSVWPGGVLQETQYF. The chain is built from TRBV29-1 and TRBJ2-5, with 8 bases that match TRBD1. The V gene's germline CDR1 is SQVTM and CDR2 ANQGSEA. This CDR3 contains 15 residues. The trim removed 5 bases at V and 1 base at J, leaving 9 bases unmatched. Combining the CDR3 with reference TRBV29-1 and TRBJ2-5 gives the whole variable domain SAVISQKPSRDICQRGTSLTIQCQVDSQVTMMFWYRQQPGQSLTLIATANQGSEATYESGFVIDKFPISRPNLTFSTLTVSNMSPEDSSIYLCSVWPGGVLQETQYFGPGTRLLVL.

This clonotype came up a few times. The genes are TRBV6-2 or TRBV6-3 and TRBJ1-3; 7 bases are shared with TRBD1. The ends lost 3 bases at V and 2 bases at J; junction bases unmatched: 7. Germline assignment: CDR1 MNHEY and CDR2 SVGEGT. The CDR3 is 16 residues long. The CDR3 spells CASSYGDREPGNTIYF. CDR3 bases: TGTGCCAGCAGTTATGGAGACAGGGAGCCTGGAAACACCATATATTTT.

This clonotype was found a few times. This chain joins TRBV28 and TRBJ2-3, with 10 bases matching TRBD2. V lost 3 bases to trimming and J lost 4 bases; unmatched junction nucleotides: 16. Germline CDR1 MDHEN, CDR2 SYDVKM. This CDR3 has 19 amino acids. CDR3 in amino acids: CASSFRVSRRLAGPDTQYF. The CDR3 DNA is TGTGCCAGCAGTTTCCGTGTCAGTCGAAGACTAGCGGGCCCAGATACGCAGTATTTT.

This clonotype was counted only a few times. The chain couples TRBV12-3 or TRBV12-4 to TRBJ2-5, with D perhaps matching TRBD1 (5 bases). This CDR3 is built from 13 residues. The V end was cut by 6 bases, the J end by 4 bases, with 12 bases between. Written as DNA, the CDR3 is TGTGCCAGCAGAGGGGCACTGGGAGAGACCCAGTACTTC. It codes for CASRGALGETQYF.

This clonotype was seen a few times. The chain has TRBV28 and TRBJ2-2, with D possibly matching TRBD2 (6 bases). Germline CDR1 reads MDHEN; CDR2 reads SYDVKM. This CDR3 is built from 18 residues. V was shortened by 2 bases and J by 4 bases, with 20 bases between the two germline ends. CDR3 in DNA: TGTGCCAGCAGTTTAAGGCTATCGGGGGAGCTTGGCACCGGGGAGCTGTTTTTT. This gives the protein CASSLRLSGELGTGELFF.